This entry lists 21 T cell receptor beta chains sequenced from one sample in a study of response to subunit inactivated influenza vaccine. TCRdb ran MiXCR on the RT-PCR reads and lists one entry per CDR3 protein. Altogether approximately 250,000 distinct CDR3 sequences are present, 10% to 15% being singletons, with the ten largest covering 7.8%. The sample here was non-naive T cells sorted from PBMCs, taken approximately 15 days before vaccination. The receptors shown here come from a man in his forties or fifties who received an inactivated influenza vaccine.

This clonotype was observed a handful of times. The rearrangement links TRBV6-2 or TRBV6-3 to TRBJ2-3, with D perhaps matching TRBD1 or TRBD2 (5 bases each). This CDR3 has 15 amino acids. Trimming removed 5 bases at V and 2 bases at J, with 14 bases between. Germline lookup yields CDR1 MNHEY and CDR2 SVGEGT. CDR3 loop: CASSATGRYTDTQYF. The CDR3 DNA is TGTGCCAGCAGTGCTACGGGACGGTACACAGATACGCAGTATTTT.

V is TRBV12-3 or TRBV12-4 and J is TRBJ2-7; 7 bases line up with TRBD2. This CDR3 spans 15 amino acids. V gave up 6 bases and J gave up 0 bases; unmatched junction bases: 8. CDR3 protein: CASSREASGSYEQYF. As DNA, the CDR3 is TGTGCCAGCAGCCGGGAGGCCTCGGGCTCCTACGAGCAGTACTTC.

In its sample, this clonotype was seen many times. The rearrangement links TRBV14 to TRBJ1-1; possible D gene TRBD1, 5 bases. The ends were cut back, 1 base at V and 4 bases at J, with 10 bases in the middle. The germline V gene has CDR1 SGHDN and CDR2 FVKESK. The CDR3 totals 14 residues. CDR3 bases: TGTGCCAGCAGCCAAGGGAGGGGAGGCACTGAAGCTTTCTTT. It is translated as CASSQGRGGTEAFF.

The table lists this clonotype with a few counts. The chain recombines TRBV4-3 with TRBJ1-5; D is ambiguous. Germline V lookup: CDR1 LGHNA, CDR2 YSLEER. V shed 0 bases and J shed 3 bases, with 6 bases lying between them. The CDR3 has 14 residues. The CDR3 DNA reads TGCGCCAGCAGCCAAGAGGTCTACAATCAGCCCCAGCATTTT. Amino acids: CASSQEVYNQPQHF.

This chain links TRBV4-2 with TRBJ1-2; D is unresolved. V was cut by 4 bases and J by 13 bases, with 16 bases left in between. The CDR3 is 12 residues long. The V gene's germline CDR1 is LGHNA and CDR2 YNFKEQ. The DNA for the CDR3 is TGTGCCAGCAGCCCTGGGCTCTTCTGCTGCACCTTC. This codes for CASSPGLFCCTF.

The chain carries TRBV9 and TRBJ1-6; possible D gene TRBD1, 5 bases. Per germline, CDR1 SGDLS and CDR2 YYNGEE. This CDR3 region has 14 residues. Trimming pared 0 bases from V and 9 bases from J, leaving 10 bases between. The CDR3 DNA follows: TGTGCCAGCAGCGTAGTGGGGACGGGTTCACCCCTCCACTTT. Translated: CASSVVGTGSPLHF. Looking up the rest from reference TRBV9 and TRBJ1-6 gives the full variable domain: DSGVTQTPKHLITATGQRVTLRCSPRSGDLSVYWYQQSLDQGLQFLIQYYNGEERAKGNILERFSAQQFPDLHSELNLSSLELGDSALYFCASSVVGTGSPLHFGNGTRLTVT.

This clonotype turned up a few times. V gene TRBV28 combines with J gene TRBJ1-1; D is uncertain. CDR1 and CDR2 (germline): MDHEN, SYDVKM. V shed 2 bases and J shed 3 bases, with 19 bases lying between them. This CDR3 has 17 amino acids. CDR3 DNA: TGTGCCAGCAGTTTAAGTTCAACAGCCCCCGGGGACACTGAAGCTTTCTTT. It translates to CASSLSSTAPGDTEAFF.

This clonotype has a handful of counts. The chain carries TRBV6-2 or TRBV6-3 and TRBJ1-4, with TRBD1 identical over 8 bases. This CDR3 region has 14 residues. V shed 4 bases, J shed 7 bases, and the junction held 5 bases outside the gene matches. Germline assignment: CDR1 MNHEY and CDR2 SVGEGT. CDR3 nucleotides: TGTGCCAGCAGTTCGCGGACAGGGAGTGAAAAACTGTTTTTT. This encodes CASSSRTGSEKLFF.

The chain links TRBV19 to TRBJ2-2; D is unclear. V shed 0 bases and J shed 4 bases, with 6 bases lying between them. CDR3 size: 14 residues. From germline, CDR1 is LNHDA and CDR2 SQIVND (reference sequence). For the CDR3, the DNA is TGTGCCAGTAGTATAGATAGGGTCACCGGGGAGCTGTTTTTT. This translates into CASSIDRVTGELFF.

The chain links TRBV11-2 to TRBJ2-7; 10 bases agree with TRBD2. CDR3 size: 15 residues. Per the germline V gene, CDR1 is SGHAT and CDR2 is FQNNGV. V was clipped by 5 bases and J by 3 bases; unmatched bases: 7. CDR3 nucleotides: TGTGCCAGCAGCCGCTCAGGACTAGCGGTCTACGAGCAGTACTTC. This gives the protein CASSRSGLAVYEQYF.

This clonotype occurred many times. This chain connects TRBV4-3 to TRBJ2-2; 8 positions match TRBD2. The junction had 6 bases not matched to a gene; V was cut back by 0 bases and J by 6 bases. Germline CDR1 LGHNA, CDR2 YSLEER. The CDR3 covers 16 residues. In DNA, the CDR3 is TGCGCCAGCAGCCAAGATGAGCGGGAGATAGCCGGGGAGCTGTTTTTT. Translated, it gives CASSQDEREIAGELFF.

The sample holds many counts of this clonotype. The chain joins TRBV3-1 to TRBJ2-3; D is unresolved. This CDR3 contains 14 residues. Germline CDR1 is LGHDT and CDR2 is YNNKEL (reference sequence). V was shortened by 7 bases and J by 2 bases, with 13 bases between the two germline ends. CDR3 loop: CASKGSVNTDTQYF. DNA of the CDR3: TGTGCCAGCAAAGGGTCGGTGAACACAGATACGCAGTATTTT.

This chain links TRBV27 with TRBJ2-6; TRBD1 aligns across 9 bases. There are 15 residues in the CDR3. Germline CDR1 reads MNHEY; CDR2 reads SMNVEV (reference sequence). Trimming at V came to 10 bases and at J to 4 bases, leaving 8 bases not matched to a gene. The CDR3: CATAQGAAGANVLTF. The CDR3 DNA reads as TGTGCCACCGCACAGGGGGCGGCGGGGGCCAACGTCCTGACTTTC.

In this sample, this clonotype turned up many times. This chain links TRBV6-1 with TRBJ2-3; TRBD1 matches at 8 bases. In germline, CDR1 is MNHNS, CDR2 SASEGT. The CDR3 contains 14 residues. V dropped 6 bases and J dropped 4; count of bases not matched to a gene: 6. The CDR3 DNA reads TGTGCCAGCAGCCGGACAGGGATGGCAGATACGCAGTATTTT. Translation: CASSRTGMADTQYF.

CDR3 bases: TGTGCCAGCAGACCTCTAGCGGACCGCACAGATACGCAGTATTTT. As protein: CASRPLADRTDTQYF. The rearrangement uses TRBV14 and TRBJ2-3, with 7 bases matching TRBD2. CDR3 length: 15 residues. With 6 bases clipped from V and 1 base from J, the junction kept 7 bases outside the gene matches. CDR1 is SGHDN and CDR2 is FVKESK in the germline V gene.

The chain links TRBV6-2 or TRBV6-3 to TRBJ1-3, with D unresolved. The CDR3 sequence is 14 residues long. V was shortened by 2 bases and J by 0 bases, with 5 bases between the two germline ends. CDR1 and CDR2 (germline): MNHEY, SVGEGT. CDR3 sequence reads: CASSYGDSGNTIYF. The CDR3 DNA is TGTGCCAGCAGTTACGGGGACTCTGGAAACACCATATATTTT.

The chain combines TRBV7-2 with TRBJ1-1; D gene ambiguous. CDR3 size: 15 residues. Trimming cost V 4 bases and J 1 base, with 13 bases left between them. Per the germline V gene, CDR1 is SGHTA and CDR2 is FQGNSA. The CDR3 DNA reads as TGTGCCAGCAGCTCGTGGGCACAAGAGAACACTGAAGCTTTCTTT. Translation gives CASSSWAQENTEAFF.

There are a few counts of this clonotype. The V and J genes are TRBV6-2 or TRBV6-3 and TRBJ2-3; TRBD2 matches at 9 bases. The V gene's germline CDR1 is MNHEY and CDR2 SVGEGT. J lost 2 bases, V lost 8 bases, and 11 bases had no gene match. This CDR3 is built from 16 residues. The CDR3 region is CASSRPIAGDTDTQYF. In DNA form, the CDR3 reads TGTGCCAGCTCCCGTCCGATAGCGGGGGACACAGATACGCAGTATTTT.

This clonotype was counted at least ten times. This rearrangement joins TRBV5-1 to TRBJ2-3, with D tentatively TRBD2 (5 bases). Germline V gene data show CDR1 as SGHRS and CDR2 as YFSETQ. Trimming removed 5 bases from V and 0 bases from J, with 19 bases in between. CDR3 length: 17 residues. The DNA for the CDR3 is TGCGCCAGCAGGGTAGCGACCCATGGGTCCAGCACAGATACGCAGTATTTT. Amino acids: CASRVATHGSSTDTQYF.

This clonotype appeared many times. J is TRBJ2-7 and V is TRBV24-1, with 8 bases that match TRBD1. The CDR3 runs 15 residues. In germline, CDR1 is KGHDR, CDR2 SFDVKD. With V trimmed by 3 bases and J by 3 bases, 6 bases remained unmatched. The CDR3 DNA reads TGTGCCACCAGTGATCCTTCGACAGGGGTCTACGAGCAGTACTTC. Translation gives CATSDPSTGVYEQYF.

This chain links TRBV3-1 with TRBJ1-6; 9 bases agree with TRBD1. With 5 bases clipped from V and 9 bases from J, the junction kept 8 bases outside the gene matches. The CDR3 runs to 15 residues. Germline CDR1 LGHDT, CDR2 YNNKEL (reference sequence). CDR3 in DNA: TGTGCCAGCAGCGTGGGACAGGGAGTAGGTTCACCCCTCCACTTT. Translated: CASSVGQGVGSPLHF. Full variable domain (outside the CDR3, taken from reference TRBV3-1 and TRBJ1-6): DTAVSQTPKYLVTQMGNDKSIKCEQNLGHDTMYWYKQDSKKFLKIMFSYNNKELIINETVPNRFSPKSPDKAHLNLHINSLELGDSAVYFCASSVGQGVGSPLHFGNGTRLTVT.